One and the same sample provided the 21 T cell receptor beta chains below, sequenced in a study of blood T cell repertoires in COVID-19. Repertoires were generated with immunoSEQ multiplex PCR, while TCRdb's copy carries only in-frame clones and drops some. The sample shows a few hundred thousand clones, around 89% of them seen only once. Sequenced material: peripheral blood. These receptor sequences come from a woman aged 45-60 years with COVID-19, enrolled during active disease.

This chain connects TRBV5-1 to TRBJ2-2, with 8 bases matching TRBD2. After removal of 8 bases from V and 6 bases from J, the junction contained 9 bases not matched to a gene. Looked up from germline, CDR1 is SGHRS and CDR2 is YFSETQ. The CDR3 is 14 residues long. In DNA form, the CDR3 reads TGCGCCAGTAGAGAGCGGGAGACGCCCGGGGAGCTGTTTTTT. Its protein is CASRERETPGELFF.

This clone was picked up one time. The J gene is TRBJ2-1, the V gene TRBV6-2 or TRBV6-3, with 11 bases identical to TRBD2. The V gene end was trimmed by 0 bases and the J gene end by 2 bases; junction bases not matched to a gene: 3. From germline, CDR1 is MNHEY and CDR2 SVGEGT. The CDR3 loop spans 17 amino acids. The CDR3 coding sequence is TGTGCCAGCAGTTACTCTAAGACTAGCGGGACCTACAATGAGCAGTTCTTC. Translating it yields CASSYSKTSGTYNEQFF.

This chain joins TRBV19 and TRBJ2-7, with 9 bases aligning to TRBD1. Trimming took 3 bases from V and 4 from J; bases not matched to a gene: 7. This CDR3 contains 15 residues. Germline values: CDR1 LNHDA, CDR2 SQIVND (reference sequence). CDR3 sequence (DNA): TGTGCCAGTAGTATCGTGGGACAGGGTGCTTACGAGCAGTACTTC. It codes for CASSIVGQGAYEQYF.

The chain is built from TRBV11-1 and TRBJ2-7; the match to TRBD1 covers 8 bases. V lost 5 bases, J lost 6 bases, and 6 bases stayed unmatched. The CDR3 loop spans 13 amino acids. Germline CDR1 reads SGHAT; CDR2 reads FQDESV (reference sequence). The CDR3 DNA follows: TGTGCCAGCAGCCGCGGACAGGGCGGCGAGCAGTACTTC. Protein product: CASSRGQGGEQYF.

The chain combines TRBV12-3 or TRBV12-4 with TRBJ1-5; weak D call: TRBD1 (5 bases). V dropped 6 bases and J dropped 6 bases, with 9 bases sitting between them. This CDR3 has 12 residues. CDR3 bases: TGTGCCAGCAGCGCCACAGGTCAGCCCCAGCATTTT. The encoded protein is CASSATGQPQHF.

This clone was seen only a few times. CDR3 residues: CASSSTGTAAVNSPLHF. In DNA, the CDR3 is TGCGCCAGCAGCTCGACCGGGACAGCCGCTGTAAATTCACCCCTCCACTTT. The rearrangement joins TRBV5-1 to TRBJ1-6, with TRBD1 matching 7 bases. Germline assignment: CDR1 SGHRS and CDR2 YFSETQ. The trim removed 3 bases at V and 7 bases at J, leaving 13 bases unmatched. CDR3 length equals 17 residues. Full variable domain (rest looked up from reference TRBV5-1 and TRBJ1-6): KAGVTQTPRYLIKTRGQQVTLSCSPISGHRSVSWYQQTPGQGLQFLFEYFSETQRNKGNFPGRFSGRQFSNSRSEMNVSTLELGDSALYLCASSSTGTAAVNSPLHFGNGTRLTVT.

This clone has only one observation. The chain employs TRBV19 and TRBJ2-7; D uncertain. The CDR3 loop spans 15 amino acids. V shed 6 bases and J shed 7 bases, with 22 bases lying between them. Germline CDR1 reads LNHDA; CDR2 reads SQIVND (reference sequence). In nucleotides, the CDR3 is TGTGCCAGTAGCGACCCAACCTATACTACGTGGGAGCAGTACTTC. It specifies CASSDPTYTTWEQYF.

The rearrangement joins TRBV7-8 to TRBJ1-5; TRBD1 aligns across 7 bases. This CDR3 spans 14 amino acids. V shed 3 bases, J shed 2 bases, and the junction held 1 base outside the gene matches. Germline loops: CDR1 SGHVS, CDR2 FQNEAQ. The CDR3 is CASSFTGGNQPQHF. The CDR3 coding sequence is TGTGCCAGCAGCTTTACAGGGGGCAATCAGCCCCAGCATTTT.

The chain uses TRBV7-9 and TRBJ2-1; 7 bases are a match to TRBD2. The CDR3 has 15 amino acids. V lost 3 bases and J lost 4; bases outside the gene matches: 6. Germline CDR1 is SEHNR and CDR2 is FQNEAQ (reference sequence). The CDR3: CASSFIGGGYNEQFF. As DNA, the CDR3 is TGTGCCAGCAGCTTCATTGGCGGGGGTTACAATGAGCAGTTCTTC.

The chain recombines TRBV11-2 with TRBJ1-1; TRBD1 aligns across 8 bases. CDR3 size: 13 residues. Germline lookup yields CDR1 SGHAT and CDR2 FQNNGV. V shed 5 bases, J shed 10 bases, and the junction held 9 bases outside the gene matches. The CDR3 sequence: CASSPGQGLGAFF. Here the CDR3 DNA reads TGTGCCAGCAGCCCAGGACAGGGACTGGGAGCTTTCTTT.

The chain employs TRBV5-8 and TRBJ2-4; D is perhaps TRBD2 (5 bases). The CDR3 covers 15 residues. Germline CDR1 SGHTS, CDR2 YDEGEE. Trimming pared 4 bases from V and 8 bases from J, leaving 19 bases between. CDR3: CASSLARASRDIQYF. As DNA, the CDR3 is TGTGCCAGCAGCCTCGCGCGGGCCTCCAGAGACATTCAGTACTTC.

V and J are TRBV10-3 and TRBJ1-2, with TRBD1 matching over 7 bases. The CDR3 length is 15 residues. Germline V gives CDR1 ENHRY, CDR2 SYGVKD. V lost 2 bases, J lost 5 bases, and 8 bases stayed unmatched. The CDR3: CAISERQGRGYGYTF. The CDR3 bases are TGTGCCATCAGTGAGCGACAGGGAAGGGGGTATGGCTACACCTTC.

The chain is built from TRBV18 and TRBJ2-5; 11 nucleotides align to TRBD2. The CDR3 has 16 amino acids. Per the germline V gene, CDR1 is KGHSH and CDR2 is LQKENI. V trimming: 3 bases; J trimming: 5 bases; junction bases outside the gene matches: 8. CDR3 DNA sequence: TGTGCCAGCTCACCCCAACTAGCGGGGGCCTCGGAGACCCAGTACTTC. This sequence encodes CASSPQLAGASETQYF. The full variable domain, its missing parts supplied by reference TRBV18 and TRBJ2-5, is NAGVMQNPRHLVRRRGQEARLRCSPMKGHSHVYWYRQLPEEGLKFMVYLQKENIIDESGMPKERFSAEFPKEGPSILRIQQVVRGDSAAYFCASSPQLAGASETQYFGPGTRLLVL.

The gene calls are TRBV19 and TRBJ2-1, with 11 bases aligning to TRBD2. V lost 3 bases to trimming and J lost 6 bases; unmatched junction nucleotides: 7. Per germline, CDR1 LNHDA and CDR2 SQIVND (reference sequence). This CDR3 region has 16 residues. CDR3 nucleotides: TGTGCCAGTAGTATTGGTACTAGCGGGAGACCCAATGAGCAGTTCTTC. It encodes CASSIGTSGRPNEQFF. Combining the CDR3 with reference TRBV19 and TRBJ2-1 gives the whole variable domain DGGITQSPKYLFRKEGQNVTLSCEQNLNHDAMYWYRQDPGQGLRLIYYSQIVNDFQKGDIAEGYSVSREKKESFPLTVTSAQKNPTAFYLCASSIGTSGRPNEQFFGPGTRLTVL.

In this sample, this clone turned up once. This rearrangement joins TRBV19 to TRBJ2-7; weak D call: TRBD2 (6 bases). The V and J ends lost 5 bases and 1 base respectively, with 12 bases between them. Germline CDR1 and CDR2: LNHDA and SQIVND (reference sequence). The CDR3 loop spans 14 amino acids. CDR3 bases: TGTGCCAGTAGTGCCGGGAGACAGTCCTACGAGCAGTACTTC. It yields the protein CASSAGRQSYEQYF.

This rearrangement joins TRBV5-1 to TRBJ2-5, with 12 bases matching TRBD2. Trimming took 4 bases from V and 4 from J; bases not matched to a gene: 11. Germline CDR1 and CDR2: SGHRS and YFSETQ. This CDR3 spans 17 amino acids. The CDR3 DNA follows: TGCGCCAGCAGCCCGGGGCTAGCGGGAGGGCTTGGAGAGACCCAGTACTTC. It yields the protein CASSPGLAGGLGETQYF.

The DNA for the CDR3 is TGTGCCAGCAGCAGAAGGGCCAGGGGGTTCATGAACACTGAAGCTTTCTTT. Protein product: CASSRRARGFMNTEAFF. The rearrangement links TRBV21-1 to TRBJ1-1; the table's D call, TRBD1, has no DNA check behind it. TRBV21-1 is given as a pseudogene. This CDR3 contains 17 residues.

This clone was observed many times. The chain is built from TRBV5-4 and TRBJ1-5; tentatively, D is TRBD1 (5 bases). The germline V gene has CDR1 SGHNT and CDR2 YYREEE (reference sequence). Trimming took off 1 base at V and 7 bases at J, with 12 bases between the two ends. CDR3 size: 14 residues. The CDR3 is CASSLQGGGQPQHF. CDR3 sequence (DNA): TGTGCCAGCAGCTTGCAGGGAGGAGGACAGCCCCAGCATTTT.

The rearrangement joins TRBV18 to TRBJ2-5, with 13 bases fitting TRBD2. This CDR3 is 17 amino acids long. Germline-derived CDR1 and CDR2 are KGHSH and LQKENI. Unmatched junction bases numbered 5, after V lost 1 base and J lost 3 bases. CDR3 residues: CASSPLLGLAGKETQYF. CDR3 DNA sequence: TGTGCCAGCTCACCACTTTTGGGACTAGCGGGAAAAGAGACCCAGTACTTC.

The chain uses TRBV11-2 and TRBJ2-2; maybe TRBD1 (5 bases). CDR1 SGHAT and CDR2 FQNNGV come from the germline V gene. The CDR3 totals 14 residues. The V and J ends lost 5 bases and 1 base respectively, with 8 bases between them. The CDR3 reads CASSADRNTGELFF. The DNA of the CDR3 is TGTGCCAGCAGCGCTGACAGGAACACCGGGGAGCTGTTTTTT.

V and J are TRBV10-3 and TRBJ1-4, with 7 bases identical to TRBD1. The germline CDR1 and CDR2 sequences are ENHRY and SYGVKD. Unmatched junction bases numbered 6, after V lost 6 bases and J lost 8 bases. The CDR3 is 13 amino acids. The chain's CDR3 is CAIRKGTAEKLFF. CDR3 coding DNA: TGTGCCATCAGGAAAGGGACAGCCGAAAAACTGTTTTTT.